Sequencing of this T cell receptor (beta chain) was carried out in a study of blood T cell repertoires in COVID-19. Study context: Material from acute and convalescent COVID-19 was sourced from the United States, Italy and Spain.

The CDR3 covers 14 residues. The trim removed 3 bases at V and 11 bases at J, leaving 12 bases unmatched. Germline V gene data show CDR1 as SGHAT and CDR2 as FQNNGV. Original handling: Reference gene primer amplification gave nucleated cell count estimates. Assay used: immunoSEQ multiplex PCR; TCRdb lists only in-frame clones, some missing. The DNA was the basis for D and trimming; V, J and clone size are from that table. The repertoire holds more than 95,000 clones, with about 86% as singletons. The clonotype comes from a woman aged 55-69 years in a cohort sampled during active or convalescent COVID-19. What was sequenced was peripheral blood. The chain joins TRBV11-2 to TRBJ2-7, with TRBD2 matching over 8 bases. The CDR3 sequence is CASSLNPPGGREYF. CDR3 bases: TGTGCCAGCAGCTTGAACCCACCGGGGGGGAGGGAGTACTTC.